The 17 T cell receptor beta chains listed next were all sequenced from one sample in a study of cytotoxic CD8 clonotypes in ibrutinib-treated CLL. The repertoire was sequenced with immunoSEQ multiplex PCR; TCRdb's copy has only in-frame clones and lacks some. The table shows 200,000 to 250,000 clones, with just under 80% occurring only once. Material: PBMCs, obtained after 12 months of ibrutinib treatment. The receptors were gathered from a human donor with chronic lymphocytic leukemia.

The V gene is TRBV11-2, the J gene TRBJ1-6; D is ambiguous. This CDR3 spans 12 amino acids. Trimming took off 1 base at V and 10 bases at J, with 5 bases between the two ends. Germline CDR1 and CDR2: SGHAT and FQNNGV. Here the CDR3 reads CASSLGGSPLHF. The CDR3 bases are TGTGCCAGCAGCTTAGGAGGGTCACCCCTCCACTTT.

The table lists this clone with a count of one. V gene TRBV5-1 combines with J gene TRBJ2-3; D gene unclear. The CDR3 runs 15 residues. V lost 0 bases and J 0 bases, leaving 8 bases between the germline ends. Germline V gene sequence: CDR1 SGHRS, CDR2 YFSETQ. For the CDR3, the DNA is TGCGCCAGCAGCTTGGGGGTACCCAGCACAGATACGCAGTATTTT. It codes for CASSLGVPSTDTQYF.

The table lists this clone with a count of one. The chain combines TRBV11-3 with TRBJ2-3; 7 nucleotides align to TRBD1. The CDR3 spans 15 residues. The trim removed 4 bases at V and 3 bases at J, leaving 7 bases unmatched. The germline V gene encodes CDR1 SGHNT and CDR2 YENEEA. As DNA, the CDR3 is TGTGCCAGCAGCTCAAGACAGGGTGGGACAGATACGCAGTATTTT. It specifies CASSSRQGGTDTQYF.

The rearrangement links TRBV27 to TRBJ2-7; 8 bases agree with TRBD2. The germline gives CDR1 MNHEY, CDR2 SMNVEV (reference sequence). The CDR3 covers 16 residues. V gave up 1 base and J gave up 7 bases; unmatched junction bases: 12. CDR3 DNA: TGTGCCAGCAGTTTATATCCCGGGAGGGCACTTGAGGAGCAGTACTTC. Encoded protein: CASSLYPGRALEEQYF.

This clone was seen at least ten times. The CDR3 DNA sequence: TGTGCCACCAGCAGAGGGGTATATCTGGTGGGCACTGAAGCTTTCTTT. It translates to CATSRGVYLVGTEAFF. V and J are TRBV15 and TRBJ1-1, with D unclear. The CDR3 covers 16 residues. V was pared by 1 base and J by 4 bases, with 16 bases between. Germline CDR1 and CDR2: LNHNV and YYDKDF (reference sequence).

The J gene is TRBJ1-1, the V gene TRBV27; TRBD1 aligns across 9 bases. The CDR3 is made up of 14 amino acids. CDR1 and CDR2 (germline): MNHEY, SMNVEV (reference sequence). Trimming cost V 5 bases and J 1 base; bases outside gene matches: 2. The CDR3 spells CASSPGQGNTEAFF. CDR3 in DNA: TGTGCCAGCAGTCCGGGACAGGGGAACACTGAAGCTTTCTTT.

This clone was seen more than once but under ten times. CDR3 DNA: TGTGCCAGCAGTGCAAGGGGGACAGGGGGCAATTATGGCTACACCTTC. Its translation: CASSARGTGGNYGYTF. The chain couples TRBV6-1 to TRBJ1-2; TRBD1 agrees at 12 bases. Germline trimming cut 4 bases from V and 5 bases from J; bases unmatched to any gene: 8. This CDR3 spans 16 amino acids. From germline, CDR1 is MNHNS and CDR2 SASEGT.

This chain uses TRBV9 with TRBJ2-7; D possibly corresponds to TRBD1 (6 bases). The germline V gene has CDR1 SGDLS and CDR2 YYNGEE. The V and J ends lost 7 bases and 3 bases respectively, with 17 bases between them. The CDR3 length is 14 residues. The CDR3 reads CASGEGDNNYEQYF. CDR3 bases: TGTGCCAGCGGAGAGGGGGACAATAACTACGAGCAGTACTTC.

In its sample, this clone was seen a few times. The chain carries TRBV5-6 and TRBJ1-1; D is unclear. V lost 2 bases to trimming and J lost 2 bases, with 19 bases between them. The germline V gene encodes CDR1 SGHDT and CDR2 YYEEEE. This CDR3 is 17 amino acids long. CDR3 protein: CASSFPFRTGLNTEAFF. The DNA of the CDR3 is TGTGCCAGCAGCTTCCCCTTTCGGACGGGCCTTAACACTGAAGCTTTCTTT.

This clone was observed a handful of times. The CDR3: CASSEGEGQGLKTQYF. In DNA, the CDR3 is TGTGCCAGCAGTGAAGGTGAAGGGCAGGGGTTAAAGACCCAGTACTTC. The chain couples TRBV25-1 to TRBJ2-5, with D possibly matching TRBD1 (6 bases). Germline CDR1 reads MGHDK; CDR2 reads SYGVNS. The CDR3 contains 16 residues. Trimming took off 2 bases at V and 6 bases at J, with 19 bases between the two ends.

The chain carries TRBV6-5 and TRBJ2-5; 8 positions match TRBD2. The junction had 0 bases not matched to a gene; V was cut back by 2 bases and J by 1 base. CDR1 is MNHEY, CDR2 SVGAGI, per germline. The CDR3 is 14 residues long. CDR3 sequence: CASSYTSGQETQYF. The CDR3, as DNA: TGTGCCAGCAGTTACACTAGCGGCCAAGAGACCCAGTACTTC.

The count of this clone is one. One end of the junction does not line up with germline, which may come from a read error. The V call is TRBV7-7, the J call TRBJ2-2; D gene uncertain. This CDR3 contains 17 residues. CDR1 and CDR2 (germline): SSHAT, FNYEAQ (reference sequence). The CDR3 loop reads CASSLWPYEVNTGELFF. The CDR3 bases are TGTGCTAGCAGCTTATGGCCGTACGAGGTGAACACCGGGGAGCTGTTTTTT.

This clone appeared a single time. The chain combines TRBV28 with TRBJ2-7; 7 nucleotides match TRBD1. Trimming removed 4 bases from V and 2 bases from J; junction bases left unmatched: 8. This CDR3 is 15 amino acids long. The germline gives CDR1 MDHEN, CDR2 SYDVKM. The CDR3 sequence: CASSSGQSTAYEQYF. CDR3 coding DNA: TGTGCCAGCAGTTCGGGACAGTCCACAGCCTACGAGCAGTACTTC.

This clone was recorded many times. The chain employs TRBV7-9 and TRBJ2-7; the match to TRBD2 covers 8 bases. In germline, CDR1 is SEHNR, CDR2 FQNEAQ (reference sequence). The V gene end was trimmed by 4 bases and the J gene end by 5 bases; junction bases not matched to a gene: 4. This CDR3 spans 13 amino acids. For the CDR3, the DNA is TGTGCCAGCAGCTCACTAGCGGTCCACGAGCAGTACTTC. Protein: CASSSLAVHEQYF.

The rearrangement links TRBV2 to TRBJ2-5; either TRBD1 or TRBD2 may supply D (6 bases each). Trimming removed 7 bases from V and 4 bases from J, with 13 bases in between. The CDR3 is 13 amino acids. The germline V gene encodes CDR1 SNHLY and CDR2 FYNNEI. In DNA, the CDR3 is TGTGCCAGCACCTTTGGAGGGGGAGAGACCCAGTACTTC. As protein: CASTFGGGETQYF.

The gene calls are TRBV14 and TRBJ1-1, with D perhaps TRBD1 (5 bases). V was clipped by 0 bases and J by 0 bases, with 11 bases between them. CDR1 SGHDN and CDR2 FVKESK come from the germline V gene. The CDR3 runs to 16 residues. DNA of the CDR3: TGTGCCAGCAGCCAAGATTGGCCAGGGTTGAACACTGAAGCTTTCTTT. Translated: CASSQDWPGLNTEAFF.

The genes are TRBV9 and TRBJ2-1; 7 bases map to TRBD2. V shed 3 bases and J 1 base; nucleotides not matched to a gene: 4. The CDR3 totals 15 residues. Germline CDR1 SGDLS, CDR2 YYNGEE. The chain's CDR3 is CASSATSASYNEQFF. The DNA for the CDR3 is TGTGCCAGCAGCGCTACTAGCGCGTCCTACAATGAGCAGTTCTTC.